The clone carrying this TCR beta chain came up once. Its antigen is unknown. The V gene's germline CDR1 is LNHDA and CDR2 SQIVND (reference sequence). The V end was cut by 6 bases, the J end by 6 bases, with 9 bases between. The CDR3 sequence is 12 residues long. Some clones are missing from TCRdb's copy, which holds only in-frame ones; the method was immunoSEQ multiplex PCR. Here the sample spans about 97,000 clones, roughly 75% being singletons. The data stem from a study of Ad26.COV2.S vaccination and SARS-CoV-2 variants. Study observations and caveats: Relative to placebo recipients, vaccine recipients exhibited elevated spike-specific TCR breadth.

This chain uses TRBV19 with TRBJ2-4; D may be TRBD1 (6 bases). The TCR originated in a human donor who had recovered from COVID-19. Source: peripheral blood, taken after recovery from COVID-19. The CDR3 sequence: CASSQGLNIQYF. CDR3 bases: TGTGCCAGTAGCCAGGGGTTAAACATTCAGTACTTC.